The sequence of this T cell receptor (beta chain) was determined in a study of cytomegalovirus exposure and HLA in healthy donors. Losses at the gene ends were 5 bases for V and 8 bases for J; bases not matched to a gene: 12. Germline V CDR1 and CDR2: LNHNV, YYDKDF (reference sequence). This CDR3 has 15 residues. As to this clone: The antigen is unknown.

Notes on the study in general: Per a later analysis, 15,000 to 20,000 TCR beta sequences showed association with HLA alleles at 0.05 false discovery rate.

A multiplex PCR was run with 60 Vbeta primers and 13 Jbeta primers. The table came from immunoSEQ multiplex PCR; TCRdb's copy has only in-frame clones and leaves some out. The repertoire holds about 170,000 clones, with roughly 72% as singletons. Sequenced material: PBMCs. V and J are TRBV15 and TRBJ2-3, with 8 bases lining up with TRBD2. The receptor's source is a man aged 35-49 years in good health and CMV-seropositive. This chain's CDR3 is CATSGGGLEKGTQYF. As DNA, the CDR3 is TGTGCCACCAGCGGTGGGGGACTAGAGAAGGGTACGCAGTATTTT.